The 18 T cell receptor beta chains given below trace back to one sample, sequenced in a study of CD8+CD57+ T cells in acquired aplastic anemia. The TCR beta profiling, which covered VDJ combination and CDR3 sequence, was carried out using genomic DNA as the template. TCRdb passed the reads through MiXCR, listing each CDR3 protein once. The table includes hundreds of thousands of distinct CDR3 sequences, 65% to 80% detected once. The sequenced material came from sorted CD4+, CD8+, or CD8+CD57+ T cells (not recorded which) from PBMCs. All receptors come from a human donor in good health, serving as a control.

Remarks on this clonotype: Sequence at one end of the junction differs from germline and may be a read error. The rearrangement uses TRBV2 and TRBJ2-5, with TRBD1 as a possible D gene (5 bases). This CDR3 has 16 amino acids. The germline CDR1 and CDR2 sequences are SNHLY and FYNNEI. CDR3 loop: CATSDPNQGGGETQYF. The CDR3 bases are TGTGCCACCAGTGACCCTAATCAGGGTGGCGGAGAGACCCAGTACTTC.

V usage is TRBV24-1 and J usage is TRBJ2-7, with D perhaps given as TRBD1 or TRBD2 (5 bases each). The CDR3 loop spans 11 amino acids. V shed 9 bases and J shed 9 bases, with 14 bases lying between them. Germline values: CDR1 KGHDR, CDR2 SFDVKD. The CDR3 loop is CATGVWDGQYF. The CDR3 DNA reads as TGTGCCACCGGGGTTTGGGACGGGCAGTACTTC.

This clonotype has more than one count but fewer than ten. This chain joins TRBV30 and TRBJ1-2; TRBD1 matches 9 bases. This CDR3 spans 16 amino acids. With V trimmed by 3 bases and J by 8 bases, 16 bases remained unmatched. Per the germline V gene, CDR1 is GTSNPN and CDR2 is SVGIG (reference sequence). DNA for the CDR3: TGTGCCTGGAGACCCCCTCGAACAGGGGGCGTGAGGGGCTACACCTTC. Translation: CAWRPPRTGGVRGYTF.

This clonotype has a count of ten or more. The V and J genes are TRBV5-8 and TRBJ2-1; TRBD2 matches 7 bases. V was pared by 5 bases and J by 8 bases, with 7 bases of the junction left unmatched. The CDR3 spans 13 residues. Germline V CDR1 and CDR2: SGHTS, YDEGEE. The DNA for the CDR3 is TGTGCCAGCAGGGGGGGGTGGGTCGATGAGCAGTTCTTC. It translates to CASRGGWVDEQFF.

A word on this clonotype: The junction does not match germline at one end; this may be a read error. The chain couples TRBV7-3 to TRBJ1-1, with D possibly TRBD1 on 6 matching bases. Germline CDR1 is SGHTA and CDR2 is FQGTGA. The CDR3 spans 14 residues. The CDR3 DNA sequence: TGTGCCAGCAGCCCAAGGATGGGGGCAGGTCAACCCTCCTTT. Protein product: CASSPRMGAGQPSF.

A few counts support this clonotype. The chain is built from TRBV27 and TRBJ1-4; D is unclear. Trimming removed 3 bases at V and 6 bases at J, with 11 bases between. Germline V lookup: CDR1 MNHEY, CDR2 SMNVEV (reference sequence). The CDR3 extends over 14 amino acids. This chain's CDR3 is CASSFRGYDEKLFF. The CDR3 nucleotides are TGTGCCAGCAGTTTCAGAGGGTACGATGAAAAACTGTTTTTT.

On this clonotype itself: The junction differs from germline at one of its ends, possibly a read error. The rearrangement links TRBV7-2 to TRBJ2-5, with 7 bases fitting TRBD2. Germline V gene sequence: CDR1 SGHTA, CDR2 FQGNSA. The CDR3 consists of 14 residues. The CDR3 protein is CASSFDREAYTEHF. In DNA, the CDR3 is TGTGCCAGCAGCTTTGATCGGGAGGCGTACACCGAGCACTTC.

This clonotype has only a few counts. The V call is TRBV9, the J call TRBJ1-5, with a weak D call TRBD1 (5 bases). V lost 0 bases and J 11 bases, leaving 18 bases between the germline ends. This CDR3 spans 15 amino acids. CDR1 and CDR2 (germline): SGDLS, YYNGEE. The DNA of the CDR3 is TGTGCCAGCAGCGTAGGGGCGGGGGATACAGAGACCCAGCATTTT. This gives the protein CASSVGAGDTETQHF.

A single count supports this clonotype. A read error is likely, as this CDR3 ends without the conserved phenylalanine or tryptophan. The limits of the CDR3 on the DNA are not certain, so only TCRdb's listed CDR3 is given. The chain recombines TRBV2 with TRBJ2-2; the DNA was not compared with TRBD1, the D call given in the table. CDR1 and CDR2 from the germline V gene are SNHLY and FYNNEI. 15 amino acids form the CDR3, both terminal residues included. The CDR3 region is CASSGDSGIEQYLWP.

V and J are TRBV7-6 and TRBJ1-1; no reliable D call. The CDR3 is 13 amino acids. CDR1 is SGHVS, CDR2 FNYEAQ, per germline. The ends were cut back, 2 bases at V and 14 bases at J, with 18 bases in the middle. The DNA for the CDR3 is TGTGCCAGCAGCTTATCTCGGTTCGGCGAGCCGTTCTTT. It codes for CASSLSRFGEPFF.

In its sample, this clonotype was seen many times. V usage is TRBV6-6 and J usage is TRBJ2-5; D not certain. The CDR3 has 13 amino acids. Germline-derived CDR1 and CDR2 are MNHNY and SVGAGI (reference sequence). The V end lost 7 bases, the J end lost 5 bases, and 14 bases lay between the germline ends. CDR3: CASTYSQWETQYF. The CDR3 nucleotides read TGTGCCAGCACCTACTCCCAGTGGGAGACCCAGTACTTC.

This clonotype has only one observation. One junction end disagrees with the germline gene, perhaps due to a read error. The rearrangement uses TRBV7-4 and TRBJ1-2; D is unclear. The germline CDR1 and CDR2 sequences are SGHVT and SQSDAQ. This CDR3 spans 14 amino acids. The CDR3 bases are TGTGCCAGCAGCCCAGTATTCAGGAGGTACGCAGTATTTTTC. This translates into CASSPVFRRYAVFF.

V and J are TRBV20-1 and TRBJ1-2; 11 bases align to TRBD1. The germline V gene has CDR1 DFQATT and CDR2 SNEGSKA (reference sequence). Unmatched junction bases numbered 11, after V lost 5 bases and J lost 3 bases. The CDR3 loop spans 16 amino acids. CDR3 protein: CSAGRTGGDLYYGYTF. In DNA form, the CDR3 reads TGCAGTGCTGGAAGGACAGGGGGCGATCTATACTATGGCTACACCTTC.

The chain recombines TRBV7-9 with TRBJ1-6; D is unclear. The CDR3 spans 15 residues. Germline V gene data show CDR1 as SEHNR and CDR2 as FQNEAQ (reference sequence). V was shortened by 5 bases and J by 18 bases, with 26 bases between the two germline ends. CDR3 loop: CASSARTGMETHHHF. CDR3 coding DNA: TGTGCCAGCAGCGCCCGGACGGGGATGGAGACCCACCACCACTTT.

This chain uses TRBV20-1 with TRBJ1-2, with a tentative D call TRBD1 (5 bases). The V end was cut by 3 bases, the J end by 6 bases, with 20 bases between. Germline V gene data show CDR1 as DFQATT and CDR2 as SNEGSKA (reference sequence). The CDR3 is 15 residues long. The CDR3 sequence is CSASRPSGGIDGYTF. Written as DNA, the CDR3 is TGCAGTGCTAGTAGGCCTAGCGGGGGAATCGATGGCTACACCTTC.

This rearrangement joins TRBV20-1 to TRBJ2-5; the D gene is possibly TRBD2 (6 bases). CDR1 and CDR2 from the germline V gene are DFQATT and SNEGSKA (reference sequence). The germline V and J ends were trimmed by 6 bases and 9 bases, with 20 bases remaining between them. The CDR3 has 13 amino acids. CDR3 sequence reads: CSAVGLSHRSQYF. As DNA, the CDR3 is TGCAGTGCCGTCGGACTATCTCACAGATCCCAGTACTTC.

About this clonotype: A read error may account for a junction end that differs from germline. The chain uses TRBV7-8 and TRBJ1-3; tentative D call: TRBD1 (6 bases). Germline V lookup: CDR1 SGHVS, CDR2 FQNEAQ. This CDR3 is built from 15 residues. This chain's CDR3 is CASSQGGSSGSTIYF. The CDR3 DNA follows: TGTGCCAGCAGCCAAGGGGGGAGCTCTGGAAGCACCATATATTTT.

This clonotype showed up just a few times. One end of the junction does not line up with germline, which may come from a read error. The CDR3 coding sequence is TGTGCCAGCAGCCTAGGACTAGCGGGGGGCCCATCCTACAATGGGCAGTTCTTC. It translates to CASSLGLAGGPSYNGQFF. The chain uses TRBV10-3 and TRBJ2-1; 14 nucleotides agree with TRBD2. Germline assignment: CDR1 ENHRY and CDR2 SYGVKD. The CDR3 has 18 residues.